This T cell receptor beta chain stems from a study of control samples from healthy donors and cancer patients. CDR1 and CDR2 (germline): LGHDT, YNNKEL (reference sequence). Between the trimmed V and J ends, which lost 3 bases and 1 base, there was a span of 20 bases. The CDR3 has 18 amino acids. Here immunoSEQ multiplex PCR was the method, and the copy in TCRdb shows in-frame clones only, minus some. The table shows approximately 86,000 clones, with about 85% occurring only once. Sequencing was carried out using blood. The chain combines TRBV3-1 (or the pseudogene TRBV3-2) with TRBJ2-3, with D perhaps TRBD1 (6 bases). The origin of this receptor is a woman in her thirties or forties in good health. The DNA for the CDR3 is TGTGCCAGCAGCCACCAAGAAGGCCTGGACAGACGCACAGATACGCAGTATTTT. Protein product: CASSHQEGLDRRTDTQYF.